This T cell receptor (beta chain) was observed in a study of blood T cell repertoires in COVID-19. In the study's own analysis: Reference gene primer amplification in the assay estimated nucleated cell counts. Profiling relied on immunoSEQ multiplex PCR, and the TCRdb table lists in-frame clones only, not all of them. V and J calls and clone size are given by that table; D and trimming were obtained from the DNA. The sample consists of 110,000 or so clones, approximately 84% of them appearing once. The germline V gene has CDR1 MNHEY and CDR2 SVGAGI. Trimming removed 2 bases from V and 2 bases from J, with 10 bases in between. CDR3 size: 15 residues.

Sequencing used peripheral blood. This receptor was identified in a man between 35 and 55 years old with acute or convalescent COVID-19. The gene calls are TRBV6-5 and TRBJ1-3, with D hard to call. The CDR3 DNA is TGTGCCAGCAGTTACATACAGCTCCCTGGAAACACCATATATTTT. The encoded protein is CASSYIQLPGNTIYF.